The 25 T cell receptor beta chains below were found in one sample sequenced in a study of blood T cell repertoires in COVID-19. Here immunoSEQ multiplex PCR was the method, and the copy in TCRdb shows in-frame clones only, minus some. The sample carries more than 100,000 clones, almost 90% recorded once. The sequenced material came from peripheral blood. These receptors all come from a woman in her fifties or sixties with COVID-19, enrolled during active disease.

This clone showed up just once. The rearrangement uses TRBV5-1 and TRBJ1-1, with no clear D. Germline-derived CDR1 and CDR2 are SGHRS and YFSETQ. The CDR3 has 14 amino acids. V shed 3 bases and J shed 3 bases, with 12 bases lying between them. The CDR3 DNA sequence: TGCGCCAGCAGCTGGAGAAAACTAGACACTGAAGCTTTCTTT. This translates into CASSWRKLDTEAFF.

This chain links TRBV7-2 with TRBJ1-1; the match to TRBD1 covers 7 bases. The CDR3 spans 16 residues. Germline V gene data show CDR1 as SGHTA and CDR2 as FQGNSA. V trimming: 5 bases; J trimming: 0 bases; junction bases outside the gene matches: 9. CDR3 residues: CASSLGTAPMNTEAFF. The CDR3 region has the DNA TGTGCCAGCAGCCTCGGGACAGCGCCCATGAACACTGAAGCTTTCTTT.

A word on this clone: An end of the junction differs from the germline gene, which may be a read error. The CDR3 DNA reads TGCAGTGCCCGGGCGGAGCGGGAACTCTTC. It yields the protein CSARAERELF. The rearrangement links TRBV20-1 to TRBJ2-7; 7 bases map to TRBD2. CDR1 DFQATT and CDR2 SNEGSKA come from the germline V gene (reference sequence). This CDR3 has 10 amino acids.

This clone was detected only once. This chain joins TRBV10-1 and TRBJ1-1; 9 bases agree with TRBD1. The V and J ends lost 11 bases and 0 bases, in that order; junction bases with no gene match: 7. The CDR3 runs to 14 residues. Germline CDR1 is WNHNN and CDR2 is SYGVQD (reference sequence). The CDR3: CALGTGSLNTEAFF. Written as DNA, the CDR3 is TGCGCCTTGGGGACAGGGTCGTTGAACACTGAAGCTTTCTTT.

The chain links TRBV13 to TRBJ2-3; 7 bases match TRBD1. Per germline, CDR1 PRHDT and CDR2 FYEKMQ (reference sequence). The CDR3 runs to 19 residues. With V trimmed by 5 bases and J by 2 bases, 19 bases remained unmatched. The CDR3 sequence is CASSPRRQTGPGHTDTQYF. The DNA for the CDR3 is TGTGCCAGCAGCCCAAGACGCCAGACAGGGCCGGGACACACAGATACGCAGTATTTT.

This clone was detected a few times. This chain connects TRBV29-1 to TRBJ1-5, with TRBD1 identical over 7 bases. This CDR3 is built from 14 residues. J gave up 6 bases and V 7 bases, and 12 bases lay outside the gene matches. CDR1 and CDR2 (germline): SQVTM, ANQGSEA. This chain's CDR3 is CSATVRGEGQPQHF. As DNA, the CDR3 is TGCAGCGCCACTGTCAGGGGGGAAGGTCAGCCCCAGCATTTT.

This clone was observed a few times. This rearrangement joins TRBV4-2 to TRBJ2-2, with D possibly TRBD1 on 6 matching bases. V lost 2 bases to trimming and J lost 6 bases, with 10 bases between them. Looked up from germline, CDR1 is LGHNA and CDR2 is YNFKEQ. The CDR3 is made up of 14 amino acids. For the CDR3, the DNA is TGTGCCAGCAGCCAAATACAGGGATCCGGGGAGCTGTTTTTT. It encodes CASSQIQGSGELFF.

This sequence joins TRBV2 and TRBJ1-1, with D possibly matching TRBD1 (6 bases). The germline V gene has CDR1 SNHLY and CDR2 FYNNEI. The V end lost 3 bases, the J end lost 4 bases, and 9 bases lay between the germline ends. This CDR3 has 13 residues. CDR3 nucleotides: TGTGCCAGCAGTGACAGGGGTATCACTGAAGCTTTCTTT. It yields the protein CASSDRGITEAFF.

This chain links TRBV5-4 with TRBJ1-2, with a tentative D call TRBD1 (5 bases). Germline V CDR1 and CDR2: SGHNT, YYREEE (reference sequence). The CDR3 totals 16 residues. V lost 3 bases and J lost 0, with 15 bases in between. CDR3 protein: CASSSGGDGSNYGYTF. In DNA, the CDR3 is TGTGCCAGCAGCTCGGGGGGAGACGGCTCTAACTATGGCTACACCTTC.

This chain links TRBV18 with TRBJ1-2, with TRBD1 identical over 9 bases. The CDR3 loop spans 15 amino acids. Germline CDR1 is KGHSH and CDR2 is LQKENI. V lost 3 bases to trimming and J lost 6 bases; unmatched junction nucleotides: 8. The CDR3 nucleotides read TGTGCCAGCTCACCGCAGACAGGGGGTTTAGATGGCTACACCTTC. Residues: CASSPQTGGLDGYTF.

The chain links TRBV5-4 to TRBJ1-2; the D is unclear. This CDR3 spans 13 amino acids. Between the trimmed V and J ends, which lost 4 bases and 9 bases, there was a span of 16 bases. Per germline, CDR1 SGHNT and CDR2 YYREEE (reference sequence). CDR3 in DNA: TGTGCCAGCAGCCCCCCGGGCGGGAGGAGCTACACCTTC. This translates into CASSPPGGRSYTF.

The rearrangement links TRBV29-1 to TRBJ1-1, with D possibly being TRBD1 (6 bases). The germline V and J ends were trimmed by 3 bases and 4 bases, with 6 bases remaining between them. CDR1 and CDR2 from the germline V gene are SQVTM and ANQGSEA. The CDR3 extends over 11 amino acids. The DNA for the CDR3 is TGCAGCGTTGACAGGGGCACTGAAGCTTTCTTT. This translates into CSVDRGTEAFF.

The V call is TRBV6-2 or TRBV6-3, the J call TRBJ1-2; D not resolved. Germline V lookup: CDR1 MNHEY, CDR2 SVGEGT. V shed 2 bases and J shed 6 bases, with 7 bases lying between them. The CDR3 contains 12 residues. CDR3 DNA sequence: TGTGCCAGCAGTTACCGGGGTGATGGCTACACCTTC. This translates into CASSYRGDGYTF.

V usage is TRBV19 and J usage is TRBJ2-3, with TRBD2 matching 9 bases. This CDR3 comprises 17 residues. The ends lost 2 bases at V and 1 base at J; junction bases unmatched: 7. Germline assignment: CDR1 LNHDA and CDR2 SQIVND (reference sequence). CDR3 sequence (DNA): TGTGCCAGTAGTATACTCGGCGGGGGGGATGGCACAGATACGCAGTATTTT. This encodes CASSILGGGDGTDTQYF.

This clone has only one observation. V is TRBV5-1 and J is TRBJ2-5; 9 nucleotides align to TRBD1. CDR1 is SGHRS, CDR2 YFSETQ, per germline. This CDR3 has 14 residues. With V trimmed by 4 bases and J by 4 bases, 5 bases remained unmatched. CDR3 sequence: CASSRGTGRETQYF. The CDR3 region has the DNA TGCGCCAGCAGCCGTGGGACAGGGAGAGAGACCCAGTACTTC.

The genes are TRBV6-5 and TRBJ1-1; TRBD1 is a possible D gene (5 bases). This CDR3 contains 14 residues. CDR1 and CDR2 from the germline V gene are MNHEY and SVGAGI. Trimming cost V 7 bases and J 3 bases, with 15 bases left between them. The CDR3 region is CASTYSTGYTEAFF. The CDR3 coding sequence is TGTGCCAGCACCTATTCCACAGGCTACACTGAAGCTTTCTTT.

J is TRBJ2-1 and V is TRBV5-1; tentative D call: TRBD2 (5 bases). Germline lookup yields CDR1 SGHRS and CDR2 YFSETQ. Trimming removed 0 bases at V and 8 bases at J, with 9 bases between. The CDR3 spans 13 residues. The CDR3 sequence is CASSLGRADEQFF. CDR3 sequence (DNA): TGCGCCAGCAGCTTGGGCCGAGCGGATGAGCAGTTCTTC.

This rearrangement joins TRBV6-5 to TRBJ2-7; 8 bases agree with TRBD1. CDR3 size: 13 residues. The germline V gene has CDR1 MNHEY and CDR2 SVGAGI. The V gene end was trimmed by 6 bases and the J gene end by 12 bases; junction bases not matched to a gene: 13. The DNA of the CDR3 is TGTGCCAGCAGGGGACCGACAGGGGAGGTCGGGTACTTC. The encoded protein is CASRGPTGEVGYF.

This sequence joins TRBV27 and TRBJ2-4, with 7 bases aligning to TRBD2. The CDR3 runs 16 residues. The junction had 8 bases not matched to a gene; V was cut back by 6 bases and J by 0 bases. From germline, CDR1 is MNHEY and CDR2 SMNVEV (reference sequence). CDR3 region: CASSLSGAVAKNIQYF. CDR3 DNA: TGTGCCAGCAGCCTCAGCGGGGCCGTAGCCAAAAACATTCAGTACTTC.

The rearrangement links TRBV5-1 to TRBJ2-5; no firm D call. Germline values: CDR1 SGHRS, CDR2 YFSETQ. The CDR3 consists of 14 residues. The V gene lost 4 bases and the J gene lost 1 base, with 11 bases spanning the gap. Written as DNA, the CDR3 is TGCGCCAGCAGCCCTACCGGGTTCCAAGAGACCCAGTACTTC. It is translated as CASSPTGFQETQYF. Variable domain in full (rest from reference TRBV5-1 and TRBJ2-5): KAGVTQTPRYLIKTRGQQVTLSCSPISGHRSVSWYQQTPGQGLQFLFEYFSETQRNKGNFPGRFSGRQFSNSRSEMNVSTLELGDSALYLCASSPTGFQETQYFGPGTRLLVL.

The chain employs TRBV2 and TRBJ2-5; 9 bases match TRBD2. The CDR3 loop spans 14 amino acids. J lost 4 bases, V lost 7 bases, and 7 bases had no gene match. The germline gives CDR1 SNHLY, CDR2 FYNNEI. CDR3: CASTLRTSAETQYF. CDR3 in DNA: TGTGCCAGCACTTTAAGGACTAGCGCAGAGACCCAGTACTTC.

The CDR3 DNA reads as TGTGCCAGTAGTCGCGGGACAGGCGGGTCCGGTACCGGGGAGCTGTTTTTT. It codes for CASSRGTGGSGTGELFF. The chain is built from TRBV19 and TRBJ2-2; 8 nucleotides agree with TRBD1. Per germline, CDR1 LNHDA and CDR2 SQIVND (reference sequence). The J segment lost 5 bases and the V segment lost 5 bases, leaving 13 bases of the junction unmatched. The CDR3 is 17 amino acids.

V is TRBV5-1 and J is TRBJ2-7; D is undetermined. The CDR3 consists of 14 residues. Deletions cut 0 bases from V and 0 bases from J, with 7 bases between. Per the germline V gene, CDR1 is SGHRS and CDR2 is YFSETQ. The CDR3 DNA is TGCGCCAGCAGCTTGGAACCAGACTCCTACGAGCAGTACTTC. It yields the protein CASSLEPDSYEQYF. Variable domain in full (rest from reference TRBV5-1 and TRBJ2-7): KAGVTQTPRYLIKTRGQQVTLSCSPISGHRSVSWYQQTPGQGLQFLFEYFSETQRNKGNFPGRFSGRQFSNSRSEMNVSTLELGDSALYLCASSLEPDSYEQYFGPGTRLTVT.

The J gene is TRBJ2-5, the V gene TRBV7-9; 12 bases are shared with TRBD1. Germline CDR1 and CDR2: SEHNR and FQNEAQ (reference sequence). CDR3 length equals 15 residues. The ends lost 3 bases at V and 5 bases at J; junction bases unmatched: 4. CDR3 bases: TGTGCCAGCAGCTTCTTAGGGACAGGGGGCGAGACCCAGTACTTC. Translation: CASSFLGTGGETQYF.

The chain has TRBV6-2 or TRBV6-3 and TRBJ2-1, with TRBD2 matching 11 bases. Germline lookup yields CDR1 MNHEY and CDR2 SVGEGT. The J segment lost 3 bases and the V segment lost 6 bases, leaving 7 bases of the junction unmatched. This CDR3 is 16 amino acids long. CDR3 bases: TGTGCCAGCAGCATAAGTCTAGCGGGGGGCTACAATGAGCAGTTCTTC. Encoded protein: CASSISLAGGYNEQFF.